This entry features one T cell receptor (beta chain) sequence. Its cognate antigen has yet to be identified. No much larger clonotype is one base removed from it; base qualities were not supplied. The source of the sample is a study of cytomegalovirus exposure and HLA in healthy donors (dated by TCRdb to about 2017). For context, the study as a whole: A later analysis indicated that the 130 or so validation repertoires were generated on the platform also employed for the 720 or so repertoires of the first cohort. To predict cytomegalovirus infection status, the study brought together high-throughput TCR immunosequencing, statistical association of individual TCRs with disease status, and machine learning. In addition to the first cohort of about 650 subjects, a separate validation cohort of 120 different subjects was used. The study was designed to test whether signatures of past pathogen exposure could be identified by cataloging public T cell receptors. General study outcomes and caveats: In a later analysis, TCRs clustered in the first cohort were found to also tend to co-occur in the roughly 130 validation repertoires, with 85% to 95% of cluster scores above 0. In both the original and validation cohorts, the classifier was reported to diagnose cytomegalovirus status with high specificity and sensitivity. While some public TCRs were present in many individuals, most TCR sequences turned up only very rarely across donors. The study listed 164 TCR beta chains as associated with cytomegalovirus. According to the authors, the approach could potentially be generalized to other disease states and immunological phenotypes. A later analysis had no HLA typing for the validation cohort, so co-occurrence there was scored across all 110 or so repertoires. A few of the identified cytomegalovirus-associated TCR beta chains were confirmed in vitro to be specific for cytomegalovirus antigens.

Donors formed part of the validation cohort, which comprised about 120 subjects and was distinct from the first cohort of 666 subjects. V and J are trimmed by 0 bases and 1 base, and the gene matches miss 1 base of the junction. The CDR3 sequence holds 15 residues, the cysteine and phenylalanine included. The only DNA kept is the CDR3, 45 bases in frame from the first base. The germline V gene provides CDR1 SGHDT and CDR2 YYEEEE. Receptors were amplified or captured by the immunoSEQ multiplex PCR assay. The original methods were these. A statistical classification framework was developed to diagnose cytomegalovirus status using the catalog of TCR beta chain sequences. Entries here come from immuneACCESS through TCRdb and include only in-frame sequences with V and J called. Some clones fail to appear in such tables; in the studies checked, an unresolved V gene covers under half of the shortfall, and the cause of the remainder is unknown. That table supplies the V and J calls and clone size; D and trimming were determined from the DNA. Here the sample has a few hundred thousand clones; around 90% occur a single time. Together, the top ten hold more than 0.35% of the sample.

This sequence uses TRBV5-6 and TRBJ2-3; the junction holds 8 bases that match TRBD1. The receptor's source is a woman under 30 in good health and CMV-seronegative. Sequencing used PBMCs. The CDR3 corresponds to CASSLDRGGTDTQYF. The nucleotide sequence is given as TGTGCCAGCAGCTTGGACAGGGGGGGCACAGATACGCAGTATTTT. When the CDR3 is completed using the reference TRBV5-6 and TRBJ2-3 genes on either side, the full variable domain is DAGVTQSPTHLIKTRGQQVTLRCSPKSGHDTVSWYQQALGQGPQFIFQYYEEEERQRGNFPDRFSGHQFPNYSSELNVNALLLGDSALYLCASSLDRGGTDTQYFGPGTRLTVL.